This T cell receptor beta chain originates from a study of radiotherapy plus CTLA-4 blockade in lung cancer. Study information: Objective response was observed in about 19% of patients, and disease control in roughly 33%.

Study-level findings and limits: Dynamics of early blood T cell clones, together with interferon-beta, were reportedly the best predictors of response. Clones derived from tumor TCRs expanded in blood after radiotherapy plus ipilimumab.

Method: immunoSEQ multiplex PCR; TCRdb's copy keeps in-frame clones and lacks some. Of 80,000 to 100,000 clones in the sample, about 90% were seen once. With respect to this clone: Its antigen is still unknown.

Patients had chemo-refractory metastatic non-small-cell lung cancer and received focal radiation plus CTLA-4 blockade that used ipilimumab. Specimen: peripheral blood, collected from a patient treated with radiotherapy plus ipilimumab. This sequence originates from a human donor with non-small cell lung cancer that progressed on radiotherapy plus ipilimumab.

CDR3 region: CASSLAGTSGDTQYF. CDR3 DNA sequence: TGTGCCAGCAGCTTAGCCGGGACTAGCGGGGATACGCAGTATTTT. The V and J genes are TRBV7-2 and TRBJ2-3; 12 bases match TRBD2. Unmatched junction bases numbered 1, after V lost 0 bases and J lost 6 bases. The CDR3 runs 15 residues. The germline gives CDR1 SGHTA, CDR2 FQGNSA.